These T cell receptor beta chains were read from a single sample in a study of Ad26.COV2.S vaccination and SARS-CoV-2 variants. The protocol was immunoSEQ multiplex PCR, while the TCRdb copy is restricted to in-frame clones and leaves out a portion. The table records fewer than 600,000 clones, roughly nine tenths of them present only once. The input for sequencing was peripheral blood, taken in a trial of Ad26.COV2.S vaccine versus placebo. These receptors all come from a person aged 18 to 59 who received the Ad26.COV2.S COVID-19 vaccine or a placebo. CDR3s include the opening cysteine and the closing phenylalanine or tryptophan. D genes are given only for firm matches. Size is omitted from some rows. Given values are once, few, many or a class for expanded clones.

>15|TRBJ1-3|-|-|TRBV18
TGTGCCAGCTCACACCGGGACTCGGCTGGAAACACCATATATTTT
CASSHRDSAGNTIYF
>16|TRBJ1-6|-|-|TRBV30
TGTGCCTGGAGAGGGGGAAGACTAAAAAGCGATTCACCCCTCCACTTT
CAWRGGRLKSDSPLHF
>14|TRBJ2-3|-|once|TRBV2
TGTGCCAGCAGGCCCCCGGGGGCCACAGATACGCAGTATTTT
CASRPPGATDTQYF
>14|TRBJ2-5|-|-|TRBV5-1
TGCGCCAGCAGCGCAGGGTTACGGAAAGAGACCCAGTACTTC
CASSAGLRKETQYF
>13|TRBJ2-3|-|-|TRBV13
TGTGCCAGCAGGGACCCTAGCACAGATACGCAGTATTTT
CASRDPSTDTQYF
>15|TRBJ2-1|-|once|TRBV15
TGTGCCACCAGCAGAGCCGTGGGGGGCTACAATGAGCAGTTCTTC
CATSRAVGGYNEQFF
>16|TRBJ1-3|-|-|TRBV6-5
TGTGCCAGCAGTTGGGGCAGCCCTGACTCTGGAAACACCATATATTTT
CASSWGSPDSGNTIYF
>14|TRBJ2-7|-|few|TRBV5-4
TGTGCCAGCAGCCTATCAGGGGCCACAAGCTTGGAGTACTTC
CASSLSGATSLEYF
>13|TRBJ2-7|-|-|TRBV6-1
TGTGCCAGCAGTGAAGCAACGGTAAGCGAGCAGTACTTC
CASSEATVSEQYF
>10|TRBJ1-5|-|-|TRBV10-1
TGCGCCAGCAGGCGGCGGCCCCAGCATTTT
CASRRRPQHF
>14|TRBJ1-2|-|once|TRBV7-8
TGTGCCAGCAGCTTAGCCAGCTCTAACTATGGCTACACCTTC
CASSLASSNYGYTF
>14|TRBJ2-1|TRBD1|-|TRBV15
TGTGCCACCAGCAGAGGTGGACAGGCGGGTGAGCAGTTCTTC
CATSRGGQAGEQFF
>16|TRBJ2-3|TRBD1|-|TRBV19
TGTGCCAGTAGCCGGGGACAGACCCTAAGCACAGATACGCAGTATTTT
CASSRGQTLSTDTQYF
>18|TRBJ2-2|TRBD1|-|TRBV7-9
TGTGCCAGCAGCTCACCGGGACAGGGGGCGGCGAACACCGGGGAGCTGTTTTTT
CASSSPGQGAANTGELFF
>13|TRBJ2-7|-|-|TRBV12-3/TRBV12-4
TGTGCCAGCACCCTGGGGAGCTCCTACGAGCAGTACTTC
CASTLGSSYEQYF
>16|TRBJ2-1|TRBD2|-|TRBV13
TGTGCCAGCAGCTTAGGGGGTTTGGGAGGGCCGGGTGAGCAGTTCTTC
CASSLGGLGGPGEQFF